These T cell receptor beta chains were read from a single sample in a study of control samples from healthy donors and cancer patients. Clones were read by immunoSEQ multiplex PCR, and TCRdb kept only the in-frame ones, dropping some. The sample has 100,000 to 150,000 clones, around 86% seen once. The sequencing sample was made of blood. These receptors were taken from a man aged 40-49 years in good health. CDR3s include the opening cysteine and the closing phenylalanine or tryptophan. The D gene is left open where the match is weak. Size is omitted from some rows. Given values are once, few, many or a class for expanded clones.

-,16,TRBV19,TRBJ2-7,TRBD1,TGTGCCAGTAGTACCCCCCCCGGGACAGGGGGCCTCGAGCAGTACTTC,CASSTPPGTGGLEQYF
-,15,TRBV2,TRBJ1-4,-,TGTGCCAGCAGTGAAGGCCATGGAGGGGATGAAAAACTGTTTTTT,CASSEGHGGDEKLFF
-,12,TRBV11-2,TRBJ2-1,-,TGTGCCAGCAGCTTCCGGGGGAATGAGCAGTTCTTC,CASSFRGNEQFF
-,14,TRBV18,TRBJ1-2,-,TGTGCCAGCTCACCCGGACAGAGCTTGGGTGGCTACACCTTC,CASSPGQSLGGYTF
few,14,TRBV18,TRBJ1-1,-,TGTGCCAGCTCACCAGGGTTGGGGAACACTGAAGCTTTCTTT,CASSPGLGNTEAFF
-,16,TRBV4-1,TRBJ1-1,-,TGCGCCAGCACCCAAGAAATGAGTCGTCCGAACACTGAAGCTTTCTTT,CASTQEMSRPNTEAFF
-,15,TRBV6-2/TRBV6-3,TRBJ1-5,-,TGTGCCAGCAGTTTCAGGGGTCGGAGCAATCAGCCCCAGCATTTT,CASSFRGRSNQPQHF
-,16,TRBV9,TRBJ2-3,TRBD1,TGTGCCAGCAGCGTAGATAGTACAGGGGCAGTGAATACGCAGTATTTT,CASSVDSTGAVNTQYF
-,13,TRBV6-5,TRBJ2-2,-,TGTGCCAGCAGACGACTAGAACACCGGGGAGCTGTTTTT,CASRRLEHRGAVF
-,14,TRBV4-3,TRBJ1-1,-,TGCGCCAGCAGAAGAGGTCGGTGGGACACTGAAGCTTTCTTT,CASRRGRWDTEAFF
-,18,TRBV7-9,TRBJ2-6,TRBD1,TGTGCCAGCAGCTTGGGCCAGGGGGCGCTAGCTGGGGCCAACGTCCTGACTTTC,CASSLGQGALAGANVLTF
-,16,TRBV19,TRBJ2-2,-,TGTGCCAGTAGTCCCTGGAGCAGGGTGGACACCGGGGAGCTGTTTTTT,CASSPWSRVDTGELFF
-,13,TRBV24-1,TRBJ1-3,-,TGTGCCACCAGTGATGACCCCCGAAACACCATATATTTT,CATSDDPRNTIYF
-,11,TRBV29-1,TRBJ2-7,-,TGCAGCGTTGAGTACTCCTACGAGCAGTACTTC,CSVEYSYEQYF
-,15,TRBV6-5,TRBJ1-2,-,TGTGCCAGCAGCGCGCAGGAGGGGGCTAACTATGGCTACACCTTC,CASSAQEGANYGYTF
few,11,TRBV6-1,TRBJ2-7,-,TGTGCCAGCAGTGAGAATAAAGAGCAGTACTTC,CASSENKEQYF
large,13,TRBV2,TRBJ1-1,-,TGTGCCAGCAGTGTGGACACCTACACTGAAGCTTTCTTT,CASSVDTYTEAFF
few,13,TRBV10-2,TRBJ2-2,TRBD2,TGCGCCAGCAGGTATAGCGGGACCGGGGAGCTGTTTTTT,CASRYSGTGELFF
-,16,TRBV6-5,TRBJ2-5,-,TGTGCCAGCAGTTACAGGCGTTCTAGCCCTCGGGAGACCCAGTACTTC,CASSYRRSSPRETQYF
-,14,TRBV30,TRBJ1-5,TRBD1,TGTGCCTGGAGTAAGGGGGCAGTCAATCAGCCCCAGCATTTT,CAWSKGAVNQPQHF